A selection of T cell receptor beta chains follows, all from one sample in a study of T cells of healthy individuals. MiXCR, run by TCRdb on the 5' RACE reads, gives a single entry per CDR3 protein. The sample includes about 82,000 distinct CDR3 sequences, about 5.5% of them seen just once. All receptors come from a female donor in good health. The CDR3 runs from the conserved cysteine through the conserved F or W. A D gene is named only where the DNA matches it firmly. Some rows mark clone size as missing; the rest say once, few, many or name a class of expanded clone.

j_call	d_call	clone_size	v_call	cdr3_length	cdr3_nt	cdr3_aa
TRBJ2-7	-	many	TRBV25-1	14	TGTGCCAGCAGTGAATATGGTGAGATCTACGAGCAGTACTTC	CASSEYGEIYEQYF
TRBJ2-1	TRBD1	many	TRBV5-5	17	TGTGCCAGCAGCTTGGACAGGGGGGCGAGCTCCTACAATGAGCAGTTCTTC	CASSLDRGASSYNEQFF
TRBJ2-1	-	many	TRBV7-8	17	TGTGCCAGCACCTCAAACTATGACGCCTTCTCCTACAATGAGCAGTTCTTC	CASTSNYDAFSYNEQFF
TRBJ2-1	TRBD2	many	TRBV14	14	TGTGCCAGCAGCTATAGCGGGAGGGTGGGTGAGCAGTTCTTC	CASSYSGRVGEQFF
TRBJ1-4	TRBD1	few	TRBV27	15	TGTGCCAGCAGTCCCCGACAGGGGGCGAATGAAAAACTGTTTTTT	CASSPRQGANEKLFF
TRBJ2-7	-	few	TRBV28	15	TGTGCCAGCAGTTTACGGGGGACACCCCGGACCGGGGAGTACTTC	CASSLRGTPRTGEYF
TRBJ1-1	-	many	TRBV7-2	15	TGTGCCAGCAGCTTACACCTCCAGGGAAACACTGAAGCTTTCTTT	CASSLHLQGNTEAFF
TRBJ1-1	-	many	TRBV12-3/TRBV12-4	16	TGTGCCAGCAGCTCCCCCCGGGACTCGCTGGGGACTGAAGCTTTCTTT	CASSSPRDSLGTEAFF
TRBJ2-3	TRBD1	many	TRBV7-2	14	TGTGCCAGCAGCCGACAGGGACAGGGGGCGGTGCAGTATTTT	CASSRQGQGAVQYF
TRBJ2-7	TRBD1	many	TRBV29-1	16	TGCAGCGTTGAAGATTACCCGGGACAGGGGGCCCACGAGCAGTACTTC	CSVEDYPGQGAHEQYF
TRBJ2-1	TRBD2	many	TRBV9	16	TGTGCCAGCAGCGTGCAAAGTCTAGCGGGAGGCAATGAGCAGTTCTTC	CASSVQSLAGGNEQFF
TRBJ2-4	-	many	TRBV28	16	TGTGCCAGCAGTTCAACAGCGGCTCAAGCCAAAAACATTCAGTACTTC	CASSSTAAQAKNIQYF
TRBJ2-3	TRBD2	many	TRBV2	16	TGTGCCAGCAGTGGAACTAGCGGGAGTCGTGGAGATACGCAGTATTTT	CASSGTSGSRGDTQYF
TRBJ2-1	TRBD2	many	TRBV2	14	TGTGCCAGTGACGGACTAGCGGGAAACAATGAGCAGTTCTTC	CASDGLAGNNEQFF
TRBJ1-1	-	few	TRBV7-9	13	TGTGCTGGACGGAGAAGTGCTAACACTGAAGCTTTCTTT	CAGRRSANTEAFF
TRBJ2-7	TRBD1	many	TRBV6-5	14	TGTGCCAGCAGCCCGGGACAGGCTACCTACGAGCAGTACTTC	CASSPGQATYEQYF
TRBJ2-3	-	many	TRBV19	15	TGTGCCAGTAGTCCAGGACAGTTTGGAGGAGATACGCAGTATTTT	CASSPGQFGGDTQYF
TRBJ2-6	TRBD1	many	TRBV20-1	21	TGCAGTGCTAGCTCTTCAGTTGGTAGAGGACAGGGGGCGACGGGGGCCAACGTCCTGACTTTC	CSASSSVGRGQGATGANVLTF
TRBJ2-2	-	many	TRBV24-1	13	TGTGCCACTTCGACAGGACCGGCCGGGGAGCTGTTTTTT	CATSTGPAGELFF
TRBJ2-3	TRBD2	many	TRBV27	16	TGTGCCAGCAGTCAGAGGGACTACCGTGCCACAGATACGCAGTATTTT	CASSQRDYRATDTQYF
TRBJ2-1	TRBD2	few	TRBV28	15	TGTGCCAGCAGTCCTGCTAGCGGGAGTCGGTATGAGCAGTTCTTC	CASSPASGSRYEQFF
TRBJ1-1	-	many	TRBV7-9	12	TGTGCCAGCAGCTTAGGGCGGGAAAGAGCTTTCTTT	CASSLGRERAFF
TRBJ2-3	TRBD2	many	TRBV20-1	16	TGCAGTGCTCCCCATTTACTAGCGGGAGAGGGAGATACGCAGTATTTT	CSAPHLLAGEGDTQYF
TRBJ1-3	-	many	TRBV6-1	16	TGTGCCAGCAGTGACTCTTCCTCAGGGAACGGAAACACCATATATTTT	CASSDSSSGNGNTIYF
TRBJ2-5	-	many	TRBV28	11	TGTGCCAGCAGTTCACAAGAGACCCAGTACTTC	CASSSQETQYF
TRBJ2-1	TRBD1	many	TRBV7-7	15	TGTGCTAGCAGCTTAGGGACAGGCTCCTACAATGAGCAGTTCTTC	CASSLGTGSYNEQFF
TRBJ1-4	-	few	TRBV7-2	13	TGTGCCAGCAGCTTATTTGGGGAACAAAAACTGTTTTTT	CASSLFGEQKLFF
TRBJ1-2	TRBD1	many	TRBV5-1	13	TGCGCCAGCAGCTTGGGGGACAGCTATGGCTACACCTTC	CASSLGDSYGYTF
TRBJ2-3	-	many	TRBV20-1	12	TGCAGCCTGACTAGGGGGGAGGATACGCAGTATTTT	CSLTRGEDTQYF
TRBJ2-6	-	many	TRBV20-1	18	TGCAGTGCTAGAGAGTCCGGACATTCGAGCTCTGGGGCCAACGTCCTGACTTTC	CSARESGHSSSGANVLTF
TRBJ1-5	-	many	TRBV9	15	TGTGCCAGCAGCGTAGGTGCAGGGACAAATCAGCCCCAGCATTTT	CASSVGAGTNQPQHF
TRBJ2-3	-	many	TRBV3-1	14	TGTGCCAGCAGCCAAGATTATGGTACAGATACGCAGTATTTT	CASSQDYGTDTQYF
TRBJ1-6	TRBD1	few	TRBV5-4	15	TGTGCCAGCAGCTTGCGACAGGGGGAGAATTCACCCCTCCACTTT	CASSLRQGENSPLHF
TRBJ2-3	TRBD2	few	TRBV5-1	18	TGCGCCAGCAGCTTCGGGACTAGCGGGAGTGGGGGCACAGATACGCAGTATTTT	CASSFGTSGSGGTDTQYF
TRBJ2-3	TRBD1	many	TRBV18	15	TGTGCCAGCTCAACAAGACAGGGTAACACAGATACGCAGTATTTT	CASSTRQGNTDTQYF
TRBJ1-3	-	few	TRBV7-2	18	TGTGCCAGCAGCTTAGGGGGGGGGAGTGCCTACTCTGGAAACACCATATATTTT	CASSLGGGSAYSGNTIYF
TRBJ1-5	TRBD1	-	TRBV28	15	TGTGCCAGCAGTTCGGACAGGGGTAGCAATCAGCCCCAGCATTTT	CASSSDRGSNQPQHF
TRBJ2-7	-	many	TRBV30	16	TGTGCCTGGAAACCTCCGGGACGGAGGAACTCCTACGAGCAGTACTTC	CAWKPPGRRNSYEQYF
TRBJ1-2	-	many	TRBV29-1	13	TGCAGCGTTGATTCCCTAAGGGACTATGGCTACACCTTC	CSVDSLRDYGYTF
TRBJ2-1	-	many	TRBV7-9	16	TGTGCCAGCAGCCCTGTCAGGACTCCGAAATACAATGAGCAGTTCTTC	CASSPVRTPKYNEQFF
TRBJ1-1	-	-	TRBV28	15	TGTGCCAGCAAAGCGGTAAGACAGGAGAACACTGAAGCTTTCTTT	CASKAVRQENTEAFF
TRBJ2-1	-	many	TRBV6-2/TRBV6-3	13	TGTGCCAGCAACAAGCGGTCCTACAATGAGCAGTTCTTC	CASNKRSYNEQFF
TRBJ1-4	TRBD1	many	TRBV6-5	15	TGTGCCAGCAGTGATCAGACAGGGGGAGGTGAAAAACTGTTTTTT	CASSDQTGGGEKLFF
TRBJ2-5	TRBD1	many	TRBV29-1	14	TGCAGCGTTGCACAGGGGATCCCGGGTAGGGCCCAGTACTTC	CSVAQGIPGRAQYF
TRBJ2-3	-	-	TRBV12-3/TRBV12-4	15	TGTGCCAGCAGCCCCCTCGCTAGAGAGACAGATACGCAGTATTTT	CASSPLARETDTQYF
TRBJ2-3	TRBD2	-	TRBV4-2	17	TGTGCCAGCAGCCAAGATGGGACTAGCGGGAGGGCCGATACGCAGTATTTT	CASSQDGTSGRADTQYF
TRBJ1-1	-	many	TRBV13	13	TGTGCCAGCACCGTGACAGAGAACACTGAAGCTTTCTTT	CASTVTENTEAFF
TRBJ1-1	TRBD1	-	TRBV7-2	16	TGTGCCAGCAGCCAAAGGATTACAGGGGGGGACACTGAAGCTTTCTTT	CASSQRITGGDTEAFF
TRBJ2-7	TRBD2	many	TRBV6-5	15	TGTGCCAGCAGAGCTCGGGACGGGGGGTTATACGAGCAGTACTTC	CASRARDGGLYEQYF
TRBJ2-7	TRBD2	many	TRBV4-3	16	TGCGCCAGCAGCCAAGATGGAGCGGGAGGGCCGGGGGAGCAGTACTTC	CASSQDGAGGPGEQYF
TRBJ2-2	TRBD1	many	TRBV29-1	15	TGCAGCGTAACCTCCGGGACAGACAACACCGGGGAGCTGTTTTTT	CSVTSGTDNTGELFF
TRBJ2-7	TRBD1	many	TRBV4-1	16	TGCGCCAGCAGCCAAGCCATGGGACAGGGATATTCCGAGCAGTACTTC	CASSQAMGQGYSEQYF
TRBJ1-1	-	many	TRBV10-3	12	TGTGCCATCAGTGTGGAGGACACTGAAGCTTTCTTT	CAISVEDTEAFF
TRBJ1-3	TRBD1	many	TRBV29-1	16	TGCAGCGTTGAAGAAGGGGGCAGGGTTTCTGGAAACACCATATATTTT	CSVEEGGRVSGNTIYF
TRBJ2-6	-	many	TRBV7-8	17	TGTGCCAGCAGCTTAAGGTTGGCGAGCTCTGGGGCCAACGTCCTGACTTTC	CASSLRLASSGANVLTF
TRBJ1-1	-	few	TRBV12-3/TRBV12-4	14	TGTGCCAGCAGGGCAGGGCGTAAGTACACTGAAGCTTTCTTT	CASRAGRKYTEAFF
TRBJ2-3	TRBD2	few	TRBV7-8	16	TGTGCCAGCAGCTCGGGACTAGCGCCTAGCACAGATACGCAGTATTTT	CASSSGLAPSTDTQYF